This T cell receptor (beta chain) was identified in a study of T cells after yellow fever vaccination (dated by TCRdb to about 2019). A note on the overall study: Staining for CD3, CD45RA, CCR7 and CD95 was used to sort memory subsets (EM, EMRA, CM and Tscm) on a BD FACS Aria III. Memory subsets were sorted on days 0, 15 and 45 and at 18 months following primary vaccination, and on days 0, 15 and 45 following the 30-year booster. Two healthy male donors, one aged 18 to 30 and one aged 30 to 40 years, were included in the cohort. To follow T-cell clones before and after primary and booster YFV17D yellow fever vaccination, bulk TCR alpha and beta repertoires were sequenced over time. The SMART-Seq v4 Ultra Low Input RNA kit was used to prepare libraries from fractions with low cell numbers. Bulk PBMC replicates and cell subsets were isolated from blood drawn at multiple timepoints before and after both primary and secondary immunization.

The treatment or condition label, read with the paper, signifies: live attenuated yellow fever vaccine strain. PBMCs were isolated from peripheral blood using a standard Ficoll-Paque protocol. For sorted memory subsets, RNA extraction was done with the RNeasy Micro Kit. CDR3 length: 13 amino acids, cysteine to phenylalanine. Just CDR3 DNA is preserved here, 39 bases in frame from base 1. CDR1 and CDR2, looked up from the germline V gene (reference sequence), are DFQATT and SNEGSKA. The germline V end is reduced by 8 bases and the J end by 4 bases; junction bases left unmatched: 5. The instrument given in TCRdb is Illumina NovaSeq 6000. TCR cDNA was synthesized by 5'RACE template switching, which introduced a universal primer site and unique molecular identifiers. Priming of cDNA synthesis was performed from both the TCR alpha and TCR beta constant segments. Libraries were amplified in two PCR steps, with sample barcodes and sequencing adapters added in the second step. Sequencing of libraries was done on Illumina HiSeq 2500 (2x100 bp) or NovaSeq (2x150 bp). As for the original processing: Demultiplexing of reads and collapsing into UMI consensus sequences were performed with MIGEC, and V(D)J alignment was carried out with MiXCR. Using edgeR on replicate PBMC samples, clonotypes were called vaccine-responding if FDR was below 0.01 and the log2 fold change was above 5 up to day 15. CD4 or CD8 identity was assigned to each bulk clonotype according to whether the clonotype was present at higher abundance in the sequenced CD4 repertoire or the sequenced CD8 repertoire. To estimate how each clone was distributed across memory phenotypes, clonotype frequencies in memory subsets were weighted by the numbers of FACS-sorted cells. TCRdb passed the public sequencing reads through fastp at Q25 and MiXCR, retaining productive beta sequences. Identical CDR3 proteins give one entry, which carries the most common genes and DNA. TCRdb's processing, not the authors', yielded these V and J calls. This sample comprises 14,000 or so distinct CDR3 sequences, more than 7% of them detected only once. The ten largest clones capture about 1.6% of the sample.

This clonotype appeared many times. No much larger clone exists at a distance of one base, and base qualities are not known. The paper's findings and limits, for the study overall: Most clones expanded after primary vaccination were re-detected after the booster (96% of CD4 and about nine tenths of CD8), suggesting broad memory maintenance. The secondary T-cell response was found to be weaker but faster than the primary response, with a peak reached on day 5 rather than on day 15. The study included only two donors, which limits how far the findings can be generalized. Computational filtering was required because FACS-sorted repertoires could contain abundant contaminating clonotypes from the bulk population. In the sorted memory subsets on day 0, nearly all of the vaccine-responding clonotypes fell below detection. A small share of clonotypes occurred in both CD4 and CD8 compartments, likely arising from convergent recombination.

The receptor comes from a man aged 18-30 years who received the YFV17D yellow fever vaccine. The chain was built from TRBV20-1 and TRBJ2-6; 7 bases in the middle match TRBD1. Source: PBMCs, either bulk or a sorted T-cell subset (CD4+, CD8+, memory, or dextramer-sorted; not recorded which), taken on the day of the yellow fever booster vaccination. The CDR3 reads CSPQGTGANVLTF. The nucleotides read TGCAGTCCACAGGGGACCGGGGCCAACGTCCTGACTTTC.